This is a list of T cell receptor beta chains from one sample in a study of cytomegalovirus exposure and HLA in healthy donors. Assay: immunoSEQ multiplex PCR; the TCRdb copy retains only in-frame clones and omits some. The sample consists of about 89,000 clones, about 75% of them appearing once. The sequenced sample consisted of PBMCs. Every receptor here comes from a man in his thirties or forties in good health and CMV-seropositive. CDR3s include the opening cysteine and the closing phenylalanine or tryptophan. D genes are given only for firm matches. Clone size is given for some rows only: seen once, a few or many times, or a class if the clone is expanded.

d_call clone_size j_call v_call cdr3_nt cdr3_aa
TRBD1 . TRBJ2-7 TRBV27 TGTGCCAGCATCCCGACCGGGACAGGGTTCCCCAAATCCTACGAGCAGTACTTC CASIPTGTGFPKSYEQYF
. . TRBJ2-1 TRBV23-1 TGCGCCAGCAGTCAAGGCAGGTTCCGGTACAATGAGCAGTTCTTC CASSQGRFRYNEQFF
. . TRBJ2-7 TRBV7-6 TGTGCCAGCAGCCCACTTGGGGCCTACGAGCAGTACTTC CASSPLGAYEQYF
. . TRBJ2-2 TRBV2 TGTGCCAGCAGTGATAGGGGCAGATTCACCGGGGAGCTGTTTTTT CASSDRGRFTGELFF
TRBD1 . TRBJ1-6 TRBV9 TGTGCCAGCAGCGGCGACAGGGGTAATTTTTCACCCCTCCACTTT CASSGDRGNFSPLHF
TRBD1 few TRBJ1-4 TRBV2 TGTGCCAGCAGGGACAGGGGAGAAAAACTGTTTTTT CASRDRGEKLFF
. . TRBJ1-6 TRBV7-3 TGTGCCAGCAGCTTCGGGAATTCACCCCTCCACTTT CASSFGNSPLHF
TRBD1 . TRBJ2-7 TRBV9 TGTGCCAGCAGCGTAGACCCGACAGGGTACGAGCAGTACTTC CASSVDPTGYEQYF
TRBD1 . TRBJ2-5 TRBV28 TGTGCCAGCAGTTCCAACGGACAGGGGCCGGTTCAAGAGACCCAGTACTTC CASSSNGQGPVQETQYF
TRBD1 . TRBJ2-7 TRBV5-8 TGTGCCAGCAGCTTGGGACAGGGGGCGGCCTACGAGCAGTACTTC CASSLGQGAAYEQYF
. . TRBJ2-1 TRBV5-1 TGCGCCAGCAGCTTGCTGACAGGAAGCTCCTACAATGAGCAGTTCTTC CASSLLTGSSYNEQFF
. once TRBJ2-1 TRBV14 TGTGCCAGCAGCCAAGTTAGTCTAGCTTACAATGAGCAGTTCTTC CASSQVSLAYNEQFF
TRBD1 many TRBJ2-7 TRBV5-1 TGCGCCAGCAGCCACGGGACAGGGGATTTCTACGAGCAGTACTTC CASSHGTGDFYEQYF
. . TRBJ1-5 TRBV30 TGTGCCTGGAGTCGTGGGGCCAATAGCAATCAGCCCCAGCATTTT CAWSRGANSNQPQHF
TRBD1 . TRBJ2-2 TRBV7-9 TGTTCCAGCAGCCGACGACAGGGGGGGTCCGGGGAGCTGTTTTTT CSSSRRQGGSGELFF
. . TRBJ2-2 TRBV7-6 TGTGCCAGCAGCTTATCGGCGGGGGCTAACACCGGGGAGCTGTTTTTT CASSLSAGANTGELFF
. . TRBJ2-7 TRBV7-9 TGTGCCAGCAGTTTTAGCCGTCGACAGGAGCCCTACGAGCAGTACTTC CASSFSRRQEPYEQYF
. . TRBJ2-2 TRBV19 TGTGCCAGTAGTAGACAGCCGAACACCGGGGAGCTGTTTTTT CASSRQPNTGELFF
TRBD1 few TRBJ1-6 TRBV7-9 TGTGCCAGCAGCTCCACAGGGGATGGGGTCGAGGCCCTCCACTTT CASSSTGDGVEALHF
. . TRBJ2-7 TRBV30 TGTGCCTGGACTCGGGGGTACGAGCAGTACTTC CAWTRGYEQYF
. . TRBJ1-5 TRBV19 TGTGCCAGTAGTACTGGACAGATTGATAGCAATCAGCCCCAGCATTTT CASSTGQIDSNQPQHF
. . TRBJ2-5 TRBV7-2 TGTGCTATTAAGGAGGTGGGAGAGACCCAGTACTTC CAIKEVGETQYF
. . TRBJ1-4 TRBV7-9 TGTGCCAGCAGCTTCCCCCGGGGCAGGAGGGAAAATGAAAAACTGTTTTTT CASSFPRGRRENEKLFF
. . TRBJ1-5 TRBV30 TGTGCCTGGAGAAGTAAGGGGGAACAGCCCCAGCATTTT CAWRSKGEQPQHF
. . TRBJ2-1 TRBV7-9 TGTGCCAGCAGCTTAGCACAGGGTGAGCAGTTCTTC CASSLAQGEQFF
. . TRBJ2-7 TRBV19 TGTGCCAGTAGTATAGCACTACAGGTCTCCTACGAGCAGTACTTC CASSIALQVSYEQYF
. few TRBJ2-1 TRBV5-1 TGCGCCAGCAGCTTGTATGCCGTGGGGGGCAATGAGCAGTTCTTC CASSLYAVGGNEQFF
. . TRBJ2-5 TRBV7-3 TGTGCCAGCAGCTTCGACAGACAAGAGACCCAGTACTTC CASSFDRQETQYF
. . TRBJ1-5 TRBV2 TGTGCCAGCAGTGAAGCCCTGTTCAGGGCGTCTAGCAATCAGCCCCAGCATTTT CASSEALFRASSNQPQHF
. . TRBJ1-1 TRBV29-1 TGCAGCGTACGACAGCTCCGGGACACTGAAGCTTTCTTT CSVRQLRDTEAFF
. . TRBJ2-7 TRBV25-1 TGTGCCACCGGGCCGGACGGGAACTACTACGAGCAGTACTTC CATGPDGNYYEQYF
. . TRBJ1-2 TRBV18 TGTGCCAGCTCACCGAGCTCGGACAGAACTAACTATGGCTACACCTTC CASSPSSDRTNYGYTF
. once TRBJ1-5 TRBV2 TGTGCCAGCAGTGACAGTTTCCTCAATCAGCCCCAGCATTTT CASSDSFLNQPQHF
. . TRBJ1-5 TRBV6-6 TGTGCCAGCAGGGCAGGGGTTTTGGGCAATCAGCCCCAGCATTTT CASRAGVLGNQPQHF
TRBD2 . TRBJ2-3 TRBV27 TGTGCCAGCAGTTCGTTGCGGGGGAGCACAGATACGCAGTATTTT CASSSLRGSTDTQYF
TRBD2 . TRBJ2-1 TRBV15 TGTGCCACCAGCAGGACTAGCGGGGGGCACTACAATGAGCAGTTCTTC CATSRTSGGHYNEQFF
. . TRBJ1-6 TRBV30 TGTGCCTGGAGTGTAGCTGATAATTCACCCCTCCACTTT CAWSVADNSPLHF
. . TRBJ1-1 TRBV4-1 TGCGCCAGCAGCCAAGTGGAGGGAACTGAAGCTTTCTTT CASSQVEGTEAFF
. . TRBJ2-3 TRBV6-1 TGTGCCAGCAGCCCAGGGGCGGGCACAGATACGCAGTATTTT CASSPGAGTDTQYF
TRBD1 . TRBJ1-4 TRBV6-5 TGTGCCAGCAGTTTGGACAGGAGGGGTGAAAAACTGTTTTTT CASSLDRRGEKLFF
. . TRBJ2-7 TRBV27 TGTGCCAGCAGTTTAGGGAGGCAGGGCCCCTACGAGCAGTACTTC CASSLGRQGPYEQYF
TRBD1 . TRBJ2-5 TRBV27 TGTGCCAGCCGGGACAGGGTACCGGGGGAGCAGTACTTC CASRDRVPGEQYF
. . TRBJ2-6 TRBV6-1 TGTGCCAGCAGTGATAGTAGCTCTGGGGCCAACGTCCTGACTTTC CASSDSSSGANVLTF
TRBD1 . TRBJ2-1 TRBV5-1 TGCGCCAGCAGCAGAGGGGGCGCGGGTGAGCAGTTCTTC CASSRGGAGEQFF
. . TRBJ2-7 TRBV5-8 TGTGCCAGCAGCTTTCAGGGTATTCAGTACTTC CASSFQGIQYF
TRBD1 . TRBJ1-4 TRBV2 TGTGCCAGCAGTGAGATACAGGGGTCTTTTAATGAAAAACTGTTTTTT CASSEIQGSFNEKLFF
TRBD1 few TRBJ2-1 TRBV6-6 TGTGCCAGCAGTTATCGGGACAGGGGGCTCGGTGAGCAGTTCTTC CASSYRDRGLGEQFF
. few TRBJ1-5 TRBV12-5 TGTGCCGTTGCCGGGGTATCCGACACTGCCCGCAATCAGCCCCAGCATTTT CAVAGVSDTARNQPQHF
TRBD1 once TRBJ2-7 TRBV18 TGTGCCAGCTCACCTAGAACCGGGACAGACACCTACGAGCAGTACTTC CASSPRTGTDTYEQYF
TRBD2 . TRBJ2-3 TRBV4-2 TGTGCCAGCAGCCGTCGACTAGCGGGGGGCAACACAGATACGCAGTATTTT CASSRRLAGGNTDTQYF
. . TRBJ2-7 TRBV2 TGTGCCAGCAGTCCACCGCTAATCACCGATCCCCACGAGCAGTACTTC CASSPPLITDPHEQYF
TRBD1 . TRBJ2-2 TRBV2 TGTGCCAGCAGTGAGCCCAAGGACAGGGCAGGCACCGGGGAGCTGTTTTTT CASSEPKDRAGTGELFF
TRBD2 . TRBJ2-3 TRBV4-3 TGCGCCAGCAGCCAAGCCGGGGGGGCGTCCGATACGCAGTATTTT CASSQAGGASDTQYF